Listed here are 17 T cell receptor beta chains from one sample, sequenced in a study of blood T cell repertoires in COVID-19. Measured with immunoSEQ multiplex PCR; TCRdb has only the in-frame clones, and not every one. The sample contains 100,000 to 150,000 clones, 80% to 90% of which appear only once. Sequenced: peripheral blood. These receptors were taken from a man in his 70s with active or convalescent COVID-19.

The table lists this clone with a count of one. V and J are TRBV7-9 and TRBJ2-1; D is perhaps TRBD1 (5 bases). Trimming stripped 1 base from V and 8 bases from J, with 12 bases between. The CDR3 totals 14 residues. CDR1 is SEHNR, CDR2 FQNEAQ, per germline (reference sequence). The DNA for the CDR3 is TGTGCCAGCAGCTTAGACCCGAAAGGGGATGAGCAGTTCTTC. Protein product: CASSLDPKGDEQFF.

The chain has TRBV2 and TRBJ2-7, with D maybe TRBD2 (5 bases). The CDR3 runs 14 residues. V shed 3 bases and J shed 3 bases, with 12 bases lying between them. Germline assignment: CDR1 SNHLY and CDR2 FYNNEI. The CDR3 is CASSDREAFYEQYF. CDR3 sequence (DNA): TGTGCCAGCAGTGACCGGGAAGCCTTCTACGAGCAGTACTTC.

The chain has TRBV10-3 and TRBJ2-6, with 9 bases identical to TRBD1. The J segment lost 0 bases and the V segment lost 7 bases, leaving 7 bases of the junction unmatched. The germline gives CDR1 ENHRY, CDR2 SYGVKD. This CDR3 has 17 amino acids. The DNA of the CDR3 is TGTGCCATCACCGGACAGGGGACCTACTCTGGGGCCAACGTCCTGACTTTC. Translating it yields CAITGQGTYSGANVLTF.

The genes are TRBV27 and TRBJ2-5; a weak D match, TRBD2 (7 bases). Germline V gene sequence: CDR1 MNHEY, CDR2 SMNVEV (reference sequence). The CDR3 contains 14 residues. The ends were cut back, 3 bases at V and 4 bases at J, with 12 bases in the middle. The CDR3 sequence is CASSFGGGVETQYF. CDR3 nucleotide sequence: TGTGCCAGCAGTTTTGGAGGGGGGGTAGAGACCCAGTACTTC.

The chain is built from TRBV29-1 and TRBJ2-7, with 11 bases lining up with TRBD2. V was pared by 4 bases and J by 6 bases, with 8 bases of the junction left unmatched. Germline lookup yields CDR1 SQVTM and CDR2 ANQGSEA. This CDR3 spans 14 amino acids. CDR3 region: CSVVTSGTLGEQYF. The CDR3 region has the DNA TGCAGCGTTGTGACTAGCGGGACCCTGGGCGAGCAGTACTTC.

This sequence joins TRBV6-1 and TRBJ1-6, with 11 nucleotides matching TRBD1. CDR1 and CDR2 from the germline V gene are MNHNS and SASEGT. The CDR3 has 14 residues. Trimming took 5 bases from V and 14 from J; bases not matched to a gene: 8. For the CDR3, the DNA is TGTGCCAGCAGTAGCGGGACAGGGGGGAATTCCCTCCACTTT. Amino acids: CASSSGTGGNSLHF.

The chain uses TRBV6-5 and TRBJ2-3, with 9 bases that match TRBD1. V dropped 6 bases and J dropped 6; count of bases not matched to a gene: 1. The CDR3 runs 12 residues. Per the germline V gene, CDR1 is MNHEY and CDR2 is SVGAGI. CDR3 loop: CASRGQGDTQYF. The CDR3 nucleotides read TGTGCCAGCAGAGGACAGGGGGATACGCAGTATTTT.

Regarding this clone: A junction boundary mismatches the germline segment, possibly from a read error. V usage is TRBV2 and J usage is TRBJ1-5, with 7 positions matching TRBD1. Per the germline V gene, CDR1 is SNHLY and CDR2 is FYNNEI. The CDR3 is 14 residues long. The CDR3 region is CASSSQGGNQPQHF. The CDR3 DNA sequence: TGTGCCAGCAGTTCTCAAGGGGGCAACCAGCCCCAGCATTTT.

The J gene is TRBJ2-7, the V gene TRBV5-6, with D possibly matching TRBD2 (6 bases). V was clipped by 5 bases and J by 3 bases, with 12 bases between them. Germline V lookup: CDR1 SGHDT, CDR2 YYEEEE. The CDR3 consists of 13 residues. This chain's CDR3 is CASSSGTFYEQYF. DNA for the CDR3: TGTGCCAGCAGTTCCGGGACTTTCTACGAGCAGTACTTC.

V usage is TRBV5-5 and J usage is TRBJ1-4; 10 bases agree with TRBD1. The V gene's germline CDR1 is SGHKS and CDR2 YYEKEE (reference sequence). Trimming removed 0 bases from V and 8 bases from J; junction bases left unmatched: 1. The CDR3 extends over 14 amino acids. The DNA for the CDR3 is TGTGCCAGCAGCTTGGGGACAGGGGGGGAAAAACTGTTTTTT. Residues: CASSLGTGGEKLFF.

The chain has TRBV13 and TRBJ2-7; tentatively, D is TRBD2 (6 bases). Germline V gene data show CDR1 as PRHDT and CDR2 as FYEKMQ (reference sequence). The CDR3 runs 14 residues. Deletions cut 4 bases from V and 0 bases from J, with 10 bases between. CDR3 DNA sequence: TGTGCCAGCAGCTCAGGGCGGGACTCCTACGAGCAGTACTTC. Encoded protein: CASSSGRDSYEQYF. Full variable domain (rest looked up from reference TRBV13 and TRBJ2-7): AAGVIQSPRHLIKEKRETATLKCYPIPRHDTVYWYQQGPGQDPQFLISFYEKMQSDKGSIPDRFSAQQFSDYHSELNMSSLELGDSALYFCASSSGRDSYEQYFGPGTRLTVT.

This clone was seen more than once but under ten times. The gene calls are TRBV7-9 and TRBJ1-3; D is unclear. With 8 bases removed from V and 0 bases from J, the gap between germline ends came to 11 bases. This CDR3 is 14 amino acids long. Looked up from germline, CDR1 is SEHNR and CDR2 is FQNEAQ (reference sequence). DNA for the CDR3: TGTGCCAGCCCCCGGTCGAGCTCTGGAAACACCATATATTTT. This encodes CASPRSSSGNTIYF.

The rearrangement links TRBV30 to TRBJ2-2, with TRBD2 matching 15 bases. This CDR3 contains 17 residues. Germline lookup yields CDR1 GTSNPN and CDR2 SVGIG (reference sequence). With V trimmed by 6 bases and J by 4 bases, 9 bases remained unmatched. CDR3 nucleotide sequence: TGTGCCTGCTCCGGGACTAGCGGGAGGCCCGCCACCGGGGAGCTGTTTTTT. Translating gives CACSGTSGRPATGELFF.

This clone was detected only once. The V and J genes are TRBV7-9 and TRBJ2-3; 11 bases align to TRBD1. V was clipped by 5 bases and J by 7 bases; unmatched bases: 5. This CDR3 has 14 residues. Germline assignment: CDR1 SEHNR and CDR2 FQNEAQ (reference sequence). CDR3 sequence: CASSPWDRGNTQYF. CDR3 nucleotides: TGTGCCAGCAGCCCATGGGACAGGGGGAATACGCAGTATTTT.

The rearrangement joins TRBV10-3 to TRBJ2-5; 8 positions agree with TRBD2. The junction had 8 bases not matched to a gene; V was cut back by 4 bases and J by 1 base. CDR3 length equals 16 residues. The germline gives CDR1 ENHRY, CDR2 SYGVKD. The CDR3 DNA follows: TGTGCCATCAGTGTAGGAGGCGGGAGGACCCAAGAGACCCAGTACTTC. This sequence encodes CAISVGGGRTQETQYF.

The chain has TRBV2 and TRBJ1-4, with D tentatively TRBD1 (6 bases). Germline CDR1 SNHLY, CDR2 FYNNEI. Trimming left V 8 bases short and J 4 bases short, with 17 bases between. This CDR3 has 15 amino acids. CDR3 sequence: CASFSGRGGNEKLFF. In nucleotides, the CDR3 is TGTGCCAGCTTCTCCGGGAGGGGGGGTAATGAAAAACTGTTTTTT.

DNA for the CDR3: TGTGCCACCAGCTACCGCAGACAGGAGAATGAAAAACTGTTTTTT. It encodes CATSYRRQENEKLFF. The chain uses TRBV15 and TRBJ1-4, with D possibly TRBD1 on 6 matching bases. Trimming pared 5 bases from V and 5 bases from J, leaving 15 bases between. The CDR3 totals 15 residues. Germline lookup yields CDR1 LNHNV and CDR2 YYDKDF (reference sequence).